This T cell receptor beta chain derives from a study of identical twins. Regarding the study as a whole: Zero-insertion results could be subject to partial confounding by invariant MAIT and iNKT cells.

This CDR3 is 14 amino acids long. Trimming removed 0 bases from V and 1 base from J, with 6 bases in between. Germline V lookup: CDR1 MDHEN, CDR2 SYDVKM. On this clonotype itself: What it recognizes is unknown.

Each CDR3 protein is one row after TCRdb ran MiXCR on the 5' RACE reads. The sample holds 430,000 or so distinct CDR3 sequences, less than 25% seen once. These records were also assigned to another study, of T cells expressing NK-cell markers.

The material sequenced was CD4+ T cells sorted from blood. The receptor comes from a woman between 18 and 29 years old in good health. V gene TRBV28 combines with J gene TRBJ2-5; D perhaps matches TRBD1 (6 bases). CDR3 in amino acids: CASSLWDSQETQYF. In DNA form, the CDR3 reads TGTGCCAGCAGTTTATGGGACAGCCAAGAGACCCAGTACTTC.